This record concerns one T cell receptor (beta chain) sequence. This clonotype occurred many times. Its antigen remains undetermined. No base quality information exists; no much larger clone differs at one position. The data belong to a study of post-analysis software for immune sequencing data (dated by TCRdb to between 2014 and 2017). About the full investigation: The recorded disease courses included relapsing-remitting, secondary progressive and progressive-relapsing multiple sclerosis, and some patients had no subtype annotation. The patient repertoires were compared against around 11 previously published healthy control repertoires obtained from donors aged roughly 6 to 25 years. A subset of samples was prepared in parallel using single-end sample barcoding, then pooled and co-amplified after Illumina adapter ligation.

TCR beta repertoires were profiled from peripheral blood of 13 young patients with multiple sclerosis to demonstrate the VDJtools post-analysis software. The multiple sclerosis patients were children and adolescents ranging in age from roughly 6 to 15 years. Reading the germline V gene (reference sequence) gives CDR1 SEHNR and CDR2 FQNEAQ. A distance of 14 bases separates the germline ends of V and J, which lose 3 bases and 5 bases respectively. The cysteine opens and the phenylalanine closes a CDR3 of 15 amino acids. The kept DNA is CDR3 alone, 45 bases in frame from the first base. Summary of the overall study and its limitations: Direct clustering with F measure revealed strong co-clustering of samples prepared in the same batch, which led to a batch-effect correction. Significantly lower normalized Chao1 diversity was found in multiple sclerosis patients than in controls, suggesting substantial peripheral T-cell clonal expansion. Significantly higher frequencies in patients than in controls were found for several TRBV segments, including TRBV5-6, TRBV5-1 and TRBV20-1. The multiple sclerosis patient group was slightly younger than the control group.

The library was obtained by PCR. TCRdb records Illumina HiSeq 2500 as the sequencer. Unique molecular identifiers were incorporated into TCR beta cDNA libraries to reduce PCR and sequencing biases. Roughly 500,000 cDNA molecules were obtained per 1 to 10 million input T cells, so each molecule approximated one T cell. The patient libraries were prepared and sequenced using the same protocol as the earlier healthy control dataset. Within a given batch, samples were prepared together, multiplexed and sequenced on the same HiSeq lane. The study's processing was this. MIGEC was used to process the raw barcoded reads, and molecular identifier groups with only a single read were discarded before consensus assembly and CDR3 extraction. VDJtools was used for post-analysis of the clonotype tables, with diversity normalized by down-sampling every dataset to the smallest sample size. Repertoire overlap clustering matched CDR3 amino acid but not nucleotide sequences to correct batch-related cross-sample contamination. The raw public reads went through TCRdb reprocessing: fastp at Q25, MiXCR clone calling, in-frame beta chains kept. Each entry merges the rows of one CDR3 protein and shows their most common DNA and genes. TCRdb's processing, not the authors', yielded these V and J calls. The sample has 250,000 to 300,000 distinct CDR3 sequences on record, 36% of them singletons. The leading ten clones occupy around 5.2% of the sample.

The sequence was collected from a girl between 5 and 17 years old with multiple sclerosis. Input material: blood. The chain uses TRBV7-9 and TRBJ2-1, and the D gene may be TRBD2, 6 bases matching. The base sequence is TGTGCCAGCAGCTTGGAGGAGGGGCCCAACAATGAGCAGTTCTTC. Its translation is CASSLEEGPNNEQFF.